This T cell receptor (beta chain) was recovered during a study of radiotherapy plus CTLA-4 blockade in lung cancer. The overall study: Across the patients, objective responses occurred in approximately 19%, and disease control in roughly 30%. Points from the study as a whole: Together with interferon-beta, which increased in serum after radiation, early dynamic changes in blood T cell clones were reportedly the best predictors of response. There was expansion of tumor-derived TCR clones in blood after radiotherapy plus ipilimumab.

The ends lost 6 bases at V and 2 bases at J; junction bases unmatched: 6. Germline V gene lookup returns CDR1 SGHVS and CDR2 FNYEAQ. The CDR3 consists of 14 residues. Clones were read by immunoSEQ multiplex PCR, and TCRdb kept only the in-frame ones, dropping some. The table includes approximately 37,000 clones, about 70% detected once. In regard to this clone: What it binds is unknown.

People whose metastatic non-small-cell lung cancer was chemo-refractory got focal radiation along with CTLA-4 blockade by ipilimumab. This chain joins TRBV7-6 and TRBJ2-5; 7 bases line up with TRBD1. This TCR derives from a human donor with non-small cell lung cancer who had stable disease on radiotherapy plus ipilimumab. Sequences were derived from peripheral blood, sampled from a patient treated with radiotherapy plus ipilimumab. CDR3 sequence reads: CASSRGGPQETQYF. CDR3 nucleotides: TGTGCCAGCAGTCGAGGGGGCCCTCAAGAGACCCAGTACTTC.